The source of this T cell receptor (beta chain) is a study of cytomegalovirus exposure and HLA in healthy donors. Overall study results and limits: As was reported, the HLA-A and HLA-B alleles of most subjects were accurately predicted from TCR beta sequences. A later analysis linked some 17,000 TCR beta sequences to HLA alleles at 0.05 false discovery rate.

PCR was performed using 60 Vbeta and 13 Jbeta primers. Authors' methods: An analysis performed later counted around 86 million unique TCR beta chains (roughly 9.9 million of them shared). TCRdb keeps only in-frame clones here, not all; method: immunoSEQ multiplex PCR. V, J and clone size derive from that table, while D and trimming were established from the DNA sequence. Among about 190,000 clones listed, around 80% were seen once. This clone turned up a few times. Its target is not known. CDR3 length: 14 amino acids. Germline loops: CDR1 MNHNS, CDR2 SASEGT. J was trimmed by 4 bases and V by 6 bases; bases with no gene match: 5.

V is TRBV6-1 and J is TRBJ2-2, with 7 bases fitting TRBD2. The specimen was PBMCs. The sequence came from a young woman in good health and CMV-seropositive. The CDR3 DNA follows: TGTGCCAGCAGGCACCCTAGCGGCACCGGGGAGCTGTTTTTT. Translating gives CASRHPSGTGELFF.